This T cell receptor (beta chain) was found in a study of blood T cell repertoires in COVID-19. Study-wide context: Collection of acute and convalescent COVID-19 samples took place in the United States, Italy and Spain. Nucleic acid was either cDNA or gDNA, and it came from T cells, B-cell-depleted T cells, or PBMCs.

Original analysis: The authors estimated nucleated cell counts from reference gene primer amplification. Data came from immunoSEQ multiplex PCR; TCRdb stores just in-frame clones and leaves some out. The DNA was the basis for D and trimming; V, J and clone size are from that table. This sample has roughly 32,000 clones, with about 90% found just once. Germline CDR1 reads SGHTA; CDR2 reads FQGNSA. This CDR3 region has 15 residues. V lost 1 base and J lost 2, with 9 bases in between. The sequence was collected from a human donor with active COVID-19. The donor label of this sample is uncertain. The V call is TRBV7-2, the J call TRBJ1-5, with D hard to call. Sequencing input: peripheral blood. CDR3 loop: CASSLVSFGNQPQHF. Here the CDR3 DNA reads TGTGCCAGCAGCTTAGTGTCCTTTGGCAATCAGCCCCAGCATTTT.